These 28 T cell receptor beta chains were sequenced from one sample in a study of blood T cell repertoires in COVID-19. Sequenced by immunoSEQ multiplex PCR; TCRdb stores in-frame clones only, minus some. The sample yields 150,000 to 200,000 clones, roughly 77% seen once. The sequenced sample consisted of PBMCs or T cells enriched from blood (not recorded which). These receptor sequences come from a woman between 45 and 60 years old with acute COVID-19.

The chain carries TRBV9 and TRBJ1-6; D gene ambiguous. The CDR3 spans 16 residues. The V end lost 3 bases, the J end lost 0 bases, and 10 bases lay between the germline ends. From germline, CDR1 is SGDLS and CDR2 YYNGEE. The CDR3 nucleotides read TGTGCCAGCAGCGCCGACAAGAGCTCCTATAATTCACCCCTCCACTTT. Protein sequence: CASSADKSSYNSPLHF.

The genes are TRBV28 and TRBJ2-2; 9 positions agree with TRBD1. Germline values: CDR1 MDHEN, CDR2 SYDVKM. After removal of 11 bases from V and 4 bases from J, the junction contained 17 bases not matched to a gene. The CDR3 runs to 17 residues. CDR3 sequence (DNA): TGTGCCTCCTCGACAAGTGGGGACAGGGTCATCACCGGGGAGCTGTTTTTT. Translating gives CASSTSGDRVITGELFF. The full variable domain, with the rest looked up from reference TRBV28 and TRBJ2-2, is DVKVTQSSRYLVKRTGEKVFLECVQDMDHENMFWYRQDPGLGLRLIYFSYDVKMKEKGDIPEGYSVSREKKERFSLILESASTNQTSMYLCASSTSGDRVITGELFFGEGSRLTVL.

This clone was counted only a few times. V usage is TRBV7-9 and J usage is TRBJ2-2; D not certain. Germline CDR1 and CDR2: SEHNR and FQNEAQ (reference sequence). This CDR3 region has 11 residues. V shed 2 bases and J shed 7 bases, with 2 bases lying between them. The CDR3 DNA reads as TGTGCCAGCAGCTTACGCGGGGAGCTGTTTTTT. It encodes CASSLRGELFF.

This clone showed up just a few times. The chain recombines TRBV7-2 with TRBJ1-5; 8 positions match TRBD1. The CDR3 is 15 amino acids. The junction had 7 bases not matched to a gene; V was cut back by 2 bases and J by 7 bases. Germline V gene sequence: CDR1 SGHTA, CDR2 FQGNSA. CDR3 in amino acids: CASSLTTGGRQPQHF. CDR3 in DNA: TGTGCCAGCAGCTTAACAACAGGGGGACGGCAGCCCCAGCATTTT. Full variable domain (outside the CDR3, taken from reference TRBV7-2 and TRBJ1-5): GAGVSQSPSNKVTEKGKDVELRCDPISGHTALYWYRQSLGQGLEFLIYFQGNSAPDKSGLPSDRFSAERTGGSVSTLTIQRTQQEDSAVYLCASSLTTGGRQPQHFGDGTRLSIL.

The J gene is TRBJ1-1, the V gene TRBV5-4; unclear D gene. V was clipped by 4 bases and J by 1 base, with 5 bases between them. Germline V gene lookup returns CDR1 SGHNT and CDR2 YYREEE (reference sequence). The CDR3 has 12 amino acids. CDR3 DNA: TGTGCCAGCAGCGGGAGGAACACTGAAGCTTTCTTT. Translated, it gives CASSGRNTEAFF.

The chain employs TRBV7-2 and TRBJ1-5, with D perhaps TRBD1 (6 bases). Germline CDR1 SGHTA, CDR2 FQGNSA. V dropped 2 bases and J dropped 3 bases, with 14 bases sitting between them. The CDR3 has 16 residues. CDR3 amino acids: CASSLPLQGYNQPQHF. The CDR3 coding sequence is TGTGCCAGCAGCTTACCCTTACAGGGTTACAATCAGCCCCAGCATTTT. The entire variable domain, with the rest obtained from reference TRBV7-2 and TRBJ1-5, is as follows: GAGVSQSPSNKVTEKGKDVELRCDPISGHTALYWYRQSLGQGLEFLIYFQGNSAPDKSGLPSDRFSAERTGGSVSTLTIQRTQQEDSAVYLCASSLPLQGYNQPQHFGDGTRLSIL.

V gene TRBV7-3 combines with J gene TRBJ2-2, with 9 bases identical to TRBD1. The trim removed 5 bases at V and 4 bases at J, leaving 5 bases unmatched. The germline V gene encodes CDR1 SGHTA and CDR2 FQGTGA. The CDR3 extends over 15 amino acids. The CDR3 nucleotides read TGTGCCAGCAGCACCGGGACAGGGATCACCGGGGAGCTGTTTTTT. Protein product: CASSTGTGITGELFF.

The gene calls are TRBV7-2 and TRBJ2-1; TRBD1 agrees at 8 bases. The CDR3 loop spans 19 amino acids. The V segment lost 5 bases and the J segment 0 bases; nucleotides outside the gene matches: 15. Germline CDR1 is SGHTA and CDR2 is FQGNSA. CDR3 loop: CASSPRRQGASSSYNEQFF. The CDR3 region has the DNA TGTGCCAGCAGCCCCCGGCGGCAGGGGGCTTCGAGCTCCTACAATGAGCAGTTCTTC. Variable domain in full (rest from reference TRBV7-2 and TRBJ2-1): GAGVSQSPSNKVTEKGKDVELRCDPISGHTALYWYRQSLGQGLEFLIYFQGNSAPDKSGLPSDRFSAERTGGSVSTLTIQRTQQEDSAVYLCASSPRRQGASSSYNEQFFGPGTRLTVL.

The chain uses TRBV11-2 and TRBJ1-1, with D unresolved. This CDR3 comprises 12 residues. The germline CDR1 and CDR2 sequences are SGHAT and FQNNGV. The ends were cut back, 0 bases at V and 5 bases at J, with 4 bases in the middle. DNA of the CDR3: TGTGCCAGCAGCTTAGACTTTACTGAAGCTTTCTTT. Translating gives CASSLDFTEAFF.

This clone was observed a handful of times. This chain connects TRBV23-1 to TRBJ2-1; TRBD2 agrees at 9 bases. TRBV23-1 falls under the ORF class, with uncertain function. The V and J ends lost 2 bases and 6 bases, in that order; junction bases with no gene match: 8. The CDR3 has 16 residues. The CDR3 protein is CASSQPGTSLVNEQFF. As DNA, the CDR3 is TGCGCCAGCAGTCAACCCGGGACTAGCCTTGTCAATGAGCAGTTCTTC.

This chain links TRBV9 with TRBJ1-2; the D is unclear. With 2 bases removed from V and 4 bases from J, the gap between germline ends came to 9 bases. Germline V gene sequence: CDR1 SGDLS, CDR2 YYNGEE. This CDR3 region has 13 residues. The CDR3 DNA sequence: TGTGCCAGCAGCGTCTTGGGCAGCTATGGCTACACCTTC. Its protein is CASSVLGSYGYTF.

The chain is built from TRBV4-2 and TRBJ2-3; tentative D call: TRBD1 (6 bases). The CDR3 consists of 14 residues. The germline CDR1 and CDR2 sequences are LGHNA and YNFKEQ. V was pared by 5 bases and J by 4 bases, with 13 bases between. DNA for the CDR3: TGTGCCAGCAGCACAGGGAAAAGTGCAGATACGCAGTATTTT. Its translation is CASSTGKSADTQYF.

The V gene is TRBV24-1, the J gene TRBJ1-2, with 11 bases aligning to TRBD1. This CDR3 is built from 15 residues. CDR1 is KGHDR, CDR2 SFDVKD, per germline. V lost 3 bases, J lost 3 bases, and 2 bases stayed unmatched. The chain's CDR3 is CATSDTGQGDYGYTF. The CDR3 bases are TGTGCCACCAGTGATACGGGACAGGGGGACTATGGCTACACCTTC.

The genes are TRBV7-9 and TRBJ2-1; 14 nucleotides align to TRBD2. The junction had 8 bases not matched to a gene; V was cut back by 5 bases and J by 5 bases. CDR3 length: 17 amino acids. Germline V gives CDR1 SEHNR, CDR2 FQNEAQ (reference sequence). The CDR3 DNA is TGTGCCAGCAGCCTGGGACTAGCGGGGGAGAAAAACAATGAGCAGTTCTTC. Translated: CASSLGLAGEKNNEQFF.

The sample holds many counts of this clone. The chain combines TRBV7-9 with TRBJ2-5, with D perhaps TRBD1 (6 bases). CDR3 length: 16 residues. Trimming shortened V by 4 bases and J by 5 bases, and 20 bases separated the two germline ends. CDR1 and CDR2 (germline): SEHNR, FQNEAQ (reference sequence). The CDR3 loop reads CASSSGDPGDQETQYF. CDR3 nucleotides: TGTGCCAGCAGCTCTGGAGACCCAGGGGATCAGGAGACCCAGTACTTC.

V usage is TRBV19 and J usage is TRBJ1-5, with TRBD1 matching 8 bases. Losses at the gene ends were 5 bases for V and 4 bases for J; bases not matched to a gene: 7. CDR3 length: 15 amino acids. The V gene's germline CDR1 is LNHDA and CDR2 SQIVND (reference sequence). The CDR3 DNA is TGTGCCAGTAGTTCCCCGCAGGGGGCTAATCAGCCCCAGCATTTT. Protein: CASSSPQGANQPQHF. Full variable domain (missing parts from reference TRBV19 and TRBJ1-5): DGGITQSPKYLFRKEGQNVTLSCEQNLNHDAMYWYRQDPGQGLRLIYYSQIVNDFQKGDIAEGYSVSREKKESFPLTVTSAQKNPTAFYLCASSSPQGANQPQHFGDGTRLSIL.

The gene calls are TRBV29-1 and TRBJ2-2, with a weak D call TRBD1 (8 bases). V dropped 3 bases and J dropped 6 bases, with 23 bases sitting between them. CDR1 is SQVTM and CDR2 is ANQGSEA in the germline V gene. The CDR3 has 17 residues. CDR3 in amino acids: CSVDGTGGEVEPGELFF. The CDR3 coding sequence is TGCAGCGTTGATGGTACAGGGGGGGAGGTTGAACCCGGGGAGCTGTTTTTT.

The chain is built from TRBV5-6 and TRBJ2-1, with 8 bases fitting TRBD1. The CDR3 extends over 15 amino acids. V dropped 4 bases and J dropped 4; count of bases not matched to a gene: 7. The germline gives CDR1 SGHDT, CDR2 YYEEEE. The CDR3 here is CASSDGTGAYNEQFF. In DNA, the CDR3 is TGTGCCAGCAGCGACGGGACAGGAGCTTACAATGAGCAGTTCTTC.

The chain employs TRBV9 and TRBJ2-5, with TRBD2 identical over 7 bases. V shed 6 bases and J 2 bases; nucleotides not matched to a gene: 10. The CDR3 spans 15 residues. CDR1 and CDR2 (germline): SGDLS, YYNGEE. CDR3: CASTSGVSVQETQYF. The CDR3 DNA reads TGTGCCAGCACGAGCGGGGTTAGTGTACAAGAGACCCAGTACTTC.

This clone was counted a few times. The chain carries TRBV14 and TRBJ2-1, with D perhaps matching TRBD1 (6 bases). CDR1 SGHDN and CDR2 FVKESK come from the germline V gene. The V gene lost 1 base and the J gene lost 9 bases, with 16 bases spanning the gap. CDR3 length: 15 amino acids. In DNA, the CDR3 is TGTGCCAGCAGCCAAGGTCTCCATAGGGGGAGTGAGCAGTTCTTC. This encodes CASSQGLHRGSEQFF.

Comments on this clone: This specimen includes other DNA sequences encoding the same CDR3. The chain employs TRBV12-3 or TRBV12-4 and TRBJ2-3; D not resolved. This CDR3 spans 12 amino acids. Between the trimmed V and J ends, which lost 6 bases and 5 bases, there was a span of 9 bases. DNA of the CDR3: TGTGCCAGCAGCCCTGGAGAAGATACGCAGTATTTT. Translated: CASSPGEDTQYF.

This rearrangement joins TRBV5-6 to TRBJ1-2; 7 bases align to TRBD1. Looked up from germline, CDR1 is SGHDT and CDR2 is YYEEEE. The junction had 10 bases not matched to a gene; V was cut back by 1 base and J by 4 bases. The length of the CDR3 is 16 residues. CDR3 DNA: TGTGCCAGCAGCTTGAGTCCCCAGGGGGGCGGCTATGGCTACACCTTC. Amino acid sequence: CASSLSPQGGGYGYTF.

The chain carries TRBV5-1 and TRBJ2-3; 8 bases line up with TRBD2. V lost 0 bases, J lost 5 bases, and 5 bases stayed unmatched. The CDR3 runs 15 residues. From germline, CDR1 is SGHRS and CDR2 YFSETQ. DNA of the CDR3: TGCGCCAGCAGCTTGGTGGGCGCGGGGGGAGATACGCAGTATTTT. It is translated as CASSLVGAGGDTQYF.

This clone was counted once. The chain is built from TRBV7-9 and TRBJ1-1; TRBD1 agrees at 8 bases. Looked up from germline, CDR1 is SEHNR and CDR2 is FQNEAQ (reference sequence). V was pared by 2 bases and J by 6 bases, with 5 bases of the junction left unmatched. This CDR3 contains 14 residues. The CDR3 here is CASSLMQGASEAFF. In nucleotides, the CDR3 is TGTGCCAGCAGCTTAATGCAGGGGGCATCTGAAGCTTTCTTT.

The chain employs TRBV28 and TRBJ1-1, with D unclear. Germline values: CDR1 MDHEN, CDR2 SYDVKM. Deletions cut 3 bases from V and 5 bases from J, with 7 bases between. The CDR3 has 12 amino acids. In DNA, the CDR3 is TGTGCCAGCAGTTTGGCCAGGACTGAAGCTTTCTTT. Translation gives CASSLARTEAFF.

Written as DNA, the CDR3 is TGTGCCAGCAGACTAGGACAGGTGAACACTGAAGCTTTCTTT. Protein product: CASRLGQVNTEAFF. The gene calls are TRBV6-5 and TRBJ1-1; 7 nucleotides align to TRBD1. This CDR3 is 14 amino acids long. V was clipped by 6 bases and J by 0 bases; unmatched bases: 4. In germline, CDR1 is MNHEY, CDR2 SVGAGI.

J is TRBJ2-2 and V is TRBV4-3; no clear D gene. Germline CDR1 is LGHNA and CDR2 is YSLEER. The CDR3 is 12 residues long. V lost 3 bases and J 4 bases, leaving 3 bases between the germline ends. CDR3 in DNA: TGCGCCAGCAGCCAGAGCACCGGGGAGCTGTTTTTT. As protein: CASSQSTGELFF.

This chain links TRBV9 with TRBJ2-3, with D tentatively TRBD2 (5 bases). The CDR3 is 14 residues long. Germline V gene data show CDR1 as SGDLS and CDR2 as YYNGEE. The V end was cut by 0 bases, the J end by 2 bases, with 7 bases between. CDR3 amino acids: CASSVVGITDTQYF. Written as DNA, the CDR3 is TGTGCCAGCAGCGTAGTCGGGATCACAGATACGCAGTATTTT.